This T cell receptor (beta chain) was retrieved from a study of blood T cell repertoires in COVID-19. In the study overall: Both acute and convalescent COVID-19 samples were obtained from the United States, Italy and Spain.

The CDR3 spans 15 residues. From germline, CDR1 is KGHSH and CDR2 LQKENI. The germline V and J ends were trimmed by 3 bases and 5 bases, with 14 bases remaining between them. Original processing notes: Nucleated cell counts were estimated from reference gene primer amplification. Only in-frame clones appear in the TCRdb table, and some are missing; sequencing was by immunoSEQ multiplex PCR. That table supplies the V and J calls and clone size; D and trimming were determined from the DNA. The table lists roughly 91,000 clones, 84% of them singletons, with 2% in the top ten. Sequenced: peripheral blood. The sequence was collected from a man between 65 and 85 years old with active or convalescent COVID-19. This chain uses TRBV18 with TRBJ2-1; TRBD2 is a possible D gene (7 bases). CDR3 DNA sequence: TGTGCCAGCTCACCCGACTGGGGGGGCAACAATGAGCAGTTCTTC. Translated: CASSPDWGGNNEQFF.